Below, one T cell receptor beta chain is given with its context. Per the germline V gene, CDR1 is GTSNPN and CDR2 is SVGIG (reference sequence). The CDR3 has 14 residues. V lost 5 bases and J lost 4; bases outside the gene matches: 9. Repertoires were generated with immunoSEQ multiplex PCR, while TCRdb's copy carries only in-frame clones and drops some. The table has tens of thousands of clones, nearly 98% seen once. This sample is drawn from a study of siplizumab effects on memory and regulatory T cells. The sequencing sample was made of naive CD8+ T cells sorted from blood. This clonotype was sampled from a human donor in good health. The chain carries TRBV30 and TRBJ1-2; 8 bases line up with TRBD1. The CDR3 DNA sequence: TGTGCCTGGGAGACAGGGGTCAACAGCTATGGCTACACCTTC. Amino acid sequence: CAWETGVNSYGYTF. Drawing the rest from reference TRBV30 and TRBJ1-2, the complete variable domain is SQTIHQWPATLVQPVGSPLSLECTVEGTSNPNLYWYRQAAGRGLQLLFYSVGIGQISSEVPQNLSASRPQDRQFILSSKKLLLSDSGFYLCAWETGVNSYGYTFGSGTRLTVV.